The present entry profiles one T cell receptor (beta chain) with its context. Some clones are missing from TCRdb's copy, which holds only in-frame ones; the method was immunoSEQ multiplex PCR. The data contain about 42,000 clones, roughly nine tenths of them singletons. This specimen comes from a study of blood T cell repertoires in COVID-19. The sequencing input was peripheral blood. This TCR derives from a man younger than 45 with active or convalescent COVID-19.

CDR3 protein: CASSTILLAGGLDNEQFF. Here the CDR3 DNA reads TGTGCCAGCAGCACCATCCTGCTAGCGGGGGGGCTAGACAATGAGCAGTTCTTC. This chain uses TRBV7-2 with TRBJ2-1; 12 bases line up with TRBD2. Germline V CDR1 and CDR2: SGHTA, FQGNSA. V lost 5 bases to trimming and J lost 5 bases; unmatched junction nucleotides: 13. The CDR3 loop spans 18 amino acids.